The present T cell receptor (beta chain) was sequenced within a study of sequential checkpoint blockade in melanoma (dated by TCRdb to between 2018 and 2021). Regarding the study in general: In a 1:1 randomization, patients received either first-line nivolumab then ipilimumab (arm A) or ipilimumab then nivolumab (arm B). Maintenance nivolumab was given following each of the two trial sequences.

This specimen's treatment or condition label, interpreted: randomized to nivolumab then ipilimumab (arm A) or the reverse (arm B). No trial patient had received prior DNA-damaging chemotherapy. A FACS Aria II flow cytometer was used to sort live CD3+CD8+ cells that were negative for CD19 and CD56 from thawed PBMCs. Samples were obtained from patients with melanoma enrolled in CheckMate 064, a randomized, open-label phase II trial of sequential checkpoint blockade. Leukapheresis was used to collect peripheral blood mononuclear cells, which were then purified with Ficoll-Paque and frozen in human serum with about 10% DMSO. Immediately after sorting, the purity of sorted blood CD3+CD8+ cells was verified to be >95%, after which DNA was extracted. As for this clone: Its antigen target is currently unknown. Nothing much larger sits one base from this clone, and base qualities are not available.

TCRbeta CDR3 regions were immunosequenced from genomic DNA with the immunoSEQ Assay. Before high-throughput sequencing, genomic DNA was amplified using bias-controlled multiplex PCR. Turning to the authors' computational methods: To quantify the absolute abundance of each unique TCRbeta CDR3 region, the sequences were collapsed and filtered. Clonality was defined as 1 minus Pielou's evenness and was calculated using productive rearrangements only. A previously published method was used to identify clones with significantly greater frequencies in on-treatment samples than in baseline samples. In its TCRdb copy, this immuneACCESS table keeps in-frame sequences only and misses some clones. Where compared with another copy, unresolved V genes explain less than half of these, and the others have no known cause. V and J calls and clone size are those listed in that table; D and trimming were worked out from the DNA. The sample data list roughly 17,000 clones, and roughly 73% of these were observed just once. The ten largest clones add up to about a fifth of the sample.

Beyond this particular receptor, the publication reports: Larger, independent patient cohorts are needed to validate the response-prediction model that combines TCR metrics and mutation burden.

Here the sequenced sample was CD8+ T cells sorted from blood (inferred from file names), taken from a patient given nivolumab and ipilimumab in sequence. This receptor was obtained from a human donor with melanoma.

The CDR3 in this case is CASSLTGVGEQYF. The nucleotides are TGTGCCAGCAGCTTGACAGGGGTGGGCGAGCAGTACTTC. The V gene is TRBV5-4 and the J gene is TRBJ2-7, and 7 junctional nucleotides match TRBD1. After removal of 1 base from V and 6 bases from J, the junction retains 4 bases not matched to a gene. The CDR3 has 13 amino acids, counting the end cysteine and phenylalanine. Only CDR3 DNA remains: 39 bases, in frame from the first base. CDR1 is given as SGHNT and CDR2 as YYREEE, both from the germline V gene (reference sequence).